The 27 T cell receptor beta chains below all came from one sample that was sequenced in a study of OX40 agonist ivuxolimab in advanced cancers. Only in-frame clones appear in the TCRdb table, and some are missing; sequencing was by immunoSEQ multiplex PCR. Among about 48,000 clones listed, 85% to 95% were seen once. Sample: CD4+ or CD8+ T cells sorted from blood, taken in a trial of the OX40 agonist ivuxolimab. These receptor sequences come from an adult with an advanced solid tumor such as melanoma, head and neck, liver or kidney cancer.

This sequence joins TRBV5-1 and TRBJ2-2; D is perhaps TRBD2 (6 bases). The CDR3 contains 14 residues. V dropped 6 bases and J dropped 2 bases, with 11 bases sitting between them. In germline, CDR1 is SGHRS, CDR2 YFSETQ. The DNA of the CDR3 is TGCGCCAGCATGCGGGGATCAAACACCGGGGAGCTGTTTTTT. As protein: CASMRGSNTGELFF.

The chain has TRBV27 and TRBJ1-5, with TRBD1 matching over 7 bases. Germline V gene sequence: CDR1 MNHEY, CDR2 SMNVEV (reference sequence). There are 14 residues in the CDR3. J gave up 4 bases and V 2 bases, and 2 bases lay outside the gene matches. The CDR3 sequence is CASSLTGANQPQHF. CDR3 DNA: TGTGCCAGCAGTTTAACAGGGGCAAATCAGCCCCAGCATTTT.

J is TRBJ2-1 and V is TRBV5-4, with TRBD1 identical over 8 bases. Looked up from germline, CDR1 is SGHNT and CDR2 is YYREEE (reference sequence). The CDR3 covers 14 residues. V was pared by 0 bases and J by 8 bases, with 4 bases of the junction left unmatched. This CDR3 reads CASSLGQGAYEQFF. The CDR3 DNA reads as TGTGCCAGCAGCTTGGGCCAGGGGGCATATGAGCAGTTCTTC.

The DNA of the CDR3 is TGTGCCAGCAGTTACTCAACAGGAAGGGTCGGGGAAAAACTGTTTTTT. Amino acids: CASSYSTGRVGEKLFF. The chain has TRBV6-5 and TRBJ1-4; D may be TRBD1 (5 bases). Trimming removed 0 bases at V and 8 bases at J, with 16 bases between. In germline, CDR1 is MNHEY, CDR2 SVGAGI. The CDR3 has 16 amino acids.

The rearrangement joins TRBV28 to TRBJ1-1; D is uncertain. The CDR3 length is 11 residues. The V and J ends lost 5 bases and 10 bases respectively, with 11 bases between them. CDR1 is MDHEN and CDR2 is SYDVKM in the germline V gene. The CDR3 loop is CASSTVLGAFF. CDR3 DNA: TGTGCCAGCAGTACCGTCCTAGGAGCTTTCTTT.

The chain combines TRBV7-9 with TRBJ1-2; D unclear. The length of the CDR3 is 13 residues. Germline CDR1 SEHNR, CDR2 FQNEAQ (reference sequence). Trimming took 4 bases from V and 3 from J, leaving 9 bases between them. The CDR3 DNA reads as TGTGCCAGCAGCTCACCAGCTGACTATGGCTACACCTTC. Protein product: CASSSPADYGYTF.

The chain has TRBV7-9 and TRBJ1-2; 8 bases fit TRBD1. This CDR3 region has 13 residues. The V segment lost 1 base and the J segment 6 bases; nucleotides outside the gene matches: 1. The germline V gene encodes CDR1 SEHNR and CDR2 FQNEAQ (reference sequence). The CDR3: CASSLGQGNGYTF. Here the CDR3 DNA reads TGTGCCAGCAGCTTAGGACAGGGGAATGGCTACACCTTC.

CDR3 nucleotide sequence: TGTGCCAGCAGCTTTATCTGGACAGGAACGGAATACGAGCAGTACGTC. It codes for CASSFIWTGTEYEQYV. The chain carries TRBV7-9 and TRBJ2-7; 7 bases fit TRBD1. The CDR3 totals 16 residues. CDR1 SEHNR and CDR2 FQNEAQ come from the germline V gene (reference sequence). V trimming: 3 bases; J trimming: 4 bases; junction bases outside the gene matches: 12.

This clone was picked up a small number of times. The CDR3 sequence: CASSVAAGGTFKDEQFF. The CDR3 region has the DNA TGTGCCAGCAGCGTAGCCGCGGGGGGGACGTTTAAGGATGAGCAGTTCTTC. This rearrangement joins TRBV9 to TRBJ2-1; TRBD2 matches at 9 bases. Germline CDR1 reads SGDLS; CDR2 reads YYNGEE. The CDR3 has 17 amino acids. Trimming took 0 bases from V and 8 from J; bases not matched to a gene: 12.

The V gene is TRBV5-6, the J gene TRBJ2-3; TRBD1 is a possible D gene (5 bases). There are 13 residues in the CDR3. In germline, CDR1 is SGHDT, CDR2 YYEEEE. V lost 6 bases and J 4 bases, leaving 12 bases between the germline ends. The CDR3 region has the DNA TGTGCCAGCACCCAGGTAGGGGCAGATACGCAGTATTTT. Encoded protein: CASTQVGADTQYF.

The chain links TRBV2 to TRBJ2-7, with TRBD1 matching 7 bases. The CDR3 is 15 residues long. Germline V gives CDR1 SNHLY, CDR2 FYNNEI. The V and J ends lost 3 bases and 1 base, in that order; junction bases with no gene match: 6. Written as DNA, the CDR3 is TGTGCCAGCAGTGAGGAGGACAGGCTATCCTACGAGCAGTACGTC. It specifies CASSEEDRLSYEQYV.

The chain links TRBV6-1 to TRBJ1-5, with D uncertain. The CDR3 length is 10 residues. CDR1 MNHNS and CDR2 SASEGT come from the germline V gene. CDR3: CGEGNQPQHF. The CDR3 DNA is TGTGGGGAGGGCAATCAGCCCCAGCATTTT.

Only one count was recorded for this clone. This chain connects TRBV30 to TRBJ1-6, with unresolved D. This CDR3 has 16 residues. Germline V lookup: CDR1 GTSNPN, CDR2 SVGIG (reference sequence). V was shortened by 4 bases and J by 3 bases, with 16 bases between the two germline ends. The CDR3 nucleotides read TGTGCCTGGACTATACTGGGTGCGGACTATAATTCACCCCTCCACTTT. Translating it yields CAWTILGADYNSPLHF.

This clone appeared once. In nucleotides, the CDR3 is TGCGCCAGCAGCTTAGAGACAGGGTGGGAGACCCAGTACTTC. Translated: CASSLETGWETQYF. The chain joins TRBV5-1 to TRBJ2-5; 7 bases line up with TRBD1. From germline, CDR1 is SGHRS and CDR2 YFSETQ. V was clipped by 2 bases and J by 5 bases; unmatched bases: 6. The CDR3 spans 14 residues.

This chain uses TRBV27 with TRBJ1-1, with D maybe TRBD1 (5 bases). The CDR3 has 13 amino acids. Trimming took off 8 bases at V and 3 bases at J, with 13 bases between the two ends. Germline-derived CDR1 and CDR2 are MNHEY and SMNVEV (reference sequence). CDR3 bases: TGTGCCAGCCAACAGGAAGGGTACACTGAAGCTTTCTTT. This sequence encodes CASQQEGYTEAFF.

Concerning this clone itself: At one end, the junction sequence differs from germline, possibly due to a read error. CDR3 amino acids: CAGSQDLGSGGIETQYF. The DNA of the CDR3 is TGCGCCGGCAGCCAAGATCTGGGTAGCGGGGGGATAGAGACCCAGTACTTC. The genes are TRBV4-1 and TRBJ2-5, with 10 bases fitting TRBD2. Germline V gene sequence: CDR1 MGHRA, CDR2 YSYEKL. The CDR3 contains 17 residues.

V usage is TRBV19 and J usage is TRBJ1-2; D gene uncertain. Germline V gene data show CDR1 as LNHDA and CDR2 as SQIVND (reference sequence). The CDR3 runs to 14 residues. Deletions cut 3 bases from V and 6 bases from J, with 14 bases between. CDR3 in amino acids: CASSIPSRIDGYTF. CDR3 DNA sequence: TGTGCCAGTAGTATTCCTTCCAGGATCGATGGCTACACCTTC.

The chain carries TRBV7-8 and TRBJ1-4; TRBD1 might be the D (6 bases). This CDR3 comprises 16 residues. Germline V gene data show CDR1 as SGHVS and CDR2 as FQNEAQ. The ends were cut back, 4 bases at V and 1 base at J, with 13 bases in the middle. CDR3 DNA: TGTGCCAGCAGCTCATCAACAGGGCTAACTAATGAAAAACTGTTTTTT. It is translated as CASSSSTGLTNEKLFF.

This clone was observed a few times. The chain joins TRBV2 to TRBJ2-1; TRBD1 aligns across 8 bases. Germline values: CDR1 SNHLY, CDR2 FYNNEI. J lost 7 bases, V lost 4 bases, and 9 bases had no gene match. The CDR3 is 15 amino acids. The CDR3 DNA is TGTGCCAGCAGTGTGGGGCCAGGGGGCGCAAATGAGCAGTTCTTC. Its translation is CASSVGPGGANEQFF.

As for this clone: Other DNA sequences in this sample translate to the same CDR3. This sequence joins TRBV11-2 and TRBJ2-6, with D uncertain. Germline values: CDR1 SGHAT, CDR2 FQNNGV. CDR3 size: 15 residues. Trimming pared 1 base from V and 0 bases from J, leaving 4 bases between. Here the CDR3 DNA reads TGTGCCAGCAGCTTAGGACCCTCTGGGGCCAACGTCCTGACTTTC. Translation gives CASSLGPSGANVLTF.

The V and J genes are TRBV6-5 and TRBJ2-5; D is unclear. V dropped 6 bases and J dropped 0 bases, with 11 bases sitting between them. In germline, CDR1 is MNHEY, CDR2 SVGAGI. This CDR3 is built from 14 residues. The CDR3 coding sequence is TGTGCCAGCAGCGACCGACGGTACCAAGAGACCCAGTACTTC. Protein: CASSDRRYQETQYF.

The chain links TRBV7-6 to TRBJ2-7; 8 bases line up with TRBD1. This CDR3 is 11 amino acids long. Germline V CDR1 and CDR2: SGHVS, FNYEAQ. V shed 5 bases and J 6 bases; nucleotides not matched to a gene: 0. The CDR3 loop is CASSDRGEQYF. The CDR3 bases are TGTGCCAGCAGCGACAGGGGCGAGCAGTACTTC.

The gene calls are TRBV25-1 and TRBJ1-1, with D unclear. The CDR3 length is 13 residues. The V end lost 3 bases, the J end lost 9 bases, and 14 bases lay between the germline ends. Germline V gene lookup returns CDR1 MGHDK and CDR2 SYGVNS. The CDR3 DNA reads TGTGCCAGCAGTGACCTCGTCGAGAGAAAAGCTTTCTTT. Protein: CASSDLVERKAFF.

This clone was detected only once. This chain links TRBV5-1 with TRBJ1-1; D is possibly TRBD1 (5 bases). Germline V gene lookup returns CDR1 SGHRS and CDR2 YFSETQ. This CDR3 contains 14 residues. Trimming removed 2 bases at V and 3 bases at J, with 11 bases between. CDR3 protein: CASSLRGADTEAFF. In nucleotides, the CDR3 is TGCGCCAGCAGCTTAAGGGGCGCGGACACTGAAGCTTTCTTT.

The rearrangement uses TRBV27 and TRBJ1-3; D is undetermined. Germline V gene lookup returns CDR1 MNHEY and CDR2 SMNVEV (reference sequence). V was trimmed by 5 bases and J by 1 base, leaving 9 bases between them. CDR3 length: 14 residues. The CDR3 DNA reads as TGTGCCAGCAGTCCCGCGGGGTCTGGAAACACCATATATTTT. Translated, it gives CASSPAGSGNTIYF.

The V call is TRBV6-5, the J call TRBJ2-3, with D possibly being TRBD1 (5 bases). Per the germline V gene, CDR1 is MNHEY and CDR2 is SVGAGI. This CDR3 is built from 12 residues. The V end lost 6 bases, the J end lost 3 bases, and 7 bases lay between the germline ends. The CDR3, as DNA: TGTGCCAGCAGAACAGGAACAGATACGCAGTATTTT. The encoded protein is CASRTGTDTQYF.

This chain uses TRBV19 with TRBJ2-1; 8 bases are shared with TRBD1. Germline V gives CDR1 LNHDA, CDR2 SQIVND (reference sequence). The V and J ends lost 4 bases and 8 bases, in that order; junction bases with no gene match: 10. There are 15 residues in the CDR3. The CDR3 spells CASSTSRTGIDEQFF. CDR3 sequence (DNA): TGTGCCAGTAGTACCAGTCGGACAGGGATCGATGAGCAGTTCTTC.